This T cell receptor beta chain was sequenced for a study of blood T cell repertoires in COVID-19. Study background: PBMCs, B-cell-depleted T cells, or T cells provided the cDNA or gDNA that made up the material.

V trimming: 5 bases; J trimming: 0 bases; junction bases outside the gene matches: 9. This CDR3 spans 17 amino acids. Germline CDR1 LNHNV, CDR2 YYDKDF (reference sequence). In the study's own analysis: Amplified reference gene primers provided the basis for estimating nucleated cell counts. TCRdb's table, derived via immunoSEQ multiplex PCR, lists solely in-frame clones and lacks some. Clone size and the V and J calls come from that table; the DNA yielded D and trimming. The data show under 350,000 clones, with 80% to 90% seen just once and approximately 11% held by the top ten. V is TRBV15 and J is TRBJ2-2, with 7 bases lining up with TRBD1. The sequence was collected from a woman aged 70-85 years with acute or convalescent COVID-19. Material for sequencing was peripheral blood. CDR3 nucleotide sequence: TGTGCCACCAGCTCGGGGACAGCCTACTCGAACACCGGGGAGCTGTTTTTT. This encodes CATSSGTAYSNTGELFF.